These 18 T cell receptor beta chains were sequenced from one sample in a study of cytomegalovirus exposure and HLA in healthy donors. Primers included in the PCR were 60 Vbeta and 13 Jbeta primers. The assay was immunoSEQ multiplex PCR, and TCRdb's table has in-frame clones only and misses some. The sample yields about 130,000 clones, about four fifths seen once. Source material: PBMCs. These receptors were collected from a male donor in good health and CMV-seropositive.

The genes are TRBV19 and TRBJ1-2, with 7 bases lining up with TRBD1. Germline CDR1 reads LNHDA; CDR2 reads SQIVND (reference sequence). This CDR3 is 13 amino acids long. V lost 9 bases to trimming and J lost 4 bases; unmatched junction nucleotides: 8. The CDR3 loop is CASFDRDPYGYTF. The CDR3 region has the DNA TGTGCCAGCTTTGACAGGGATCCCTATGGCTACACCTTC. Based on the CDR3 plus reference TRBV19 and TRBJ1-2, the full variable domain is DGGITQSPKYLFRKEGQNVTLSCEQNLNHDAMYWYRQDPGQGLRLIYYSQIVNDFQKGDIAEGYSVSREKKESFPLTVTSAQKNPTAFYLCASFDRDPYGYTFGSGTRLTVV.

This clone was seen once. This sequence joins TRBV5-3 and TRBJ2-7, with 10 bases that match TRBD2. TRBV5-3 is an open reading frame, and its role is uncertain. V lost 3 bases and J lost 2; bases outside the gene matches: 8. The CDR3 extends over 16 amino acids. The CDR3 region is CARSSDLAGATYEQYF. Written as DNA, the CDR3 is TGTGCCAGAAGCTCTGACCTAGCGGGGGCTACCTACGAGCAGTACTTC.

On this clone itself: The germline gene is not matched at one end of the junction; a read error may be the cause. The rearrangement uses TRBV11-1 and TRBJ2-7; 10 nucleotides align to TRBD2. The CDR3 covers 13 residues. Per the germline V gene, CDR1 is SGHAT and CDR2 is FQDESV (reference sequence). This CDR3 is CASSLAGAYEQYF. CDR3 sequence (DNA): TGTGCCAGCAGCCTAGCGGGAGCCTACGAGCAGTACTTC.

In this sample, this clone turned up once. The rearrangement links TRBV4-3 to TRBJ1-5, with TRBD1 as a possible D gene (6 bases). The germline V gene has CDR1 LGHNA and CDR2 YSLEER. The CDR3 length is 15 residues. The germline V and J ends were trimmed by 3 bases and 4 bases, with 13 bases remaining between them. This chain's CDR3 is CASSHVTGLNQPQHF. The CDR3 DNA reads TGCGCCAGCAGCCACGTTACAGGGTTGAATCAGCCCCAGCATTTT.

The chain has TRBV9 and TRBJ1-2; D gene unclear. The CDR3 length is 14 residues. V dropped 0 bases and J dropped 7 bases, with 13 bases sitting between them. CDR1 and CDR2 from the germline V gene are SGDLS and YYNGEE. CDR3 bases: TGTGCCAGCAGCGTAGACGGGGATGTGCGTGGCTACACCTTC. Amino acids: CASSVDGDVRGYTF.

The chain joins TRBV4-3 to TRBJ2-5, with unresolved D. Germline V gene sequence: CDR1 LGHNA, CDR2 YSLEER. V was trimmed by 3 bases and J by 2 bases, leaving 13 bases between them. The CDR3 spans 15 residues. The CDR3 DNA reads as TGCGCCAGCAGCCATAATTTATCCCCTCAAGAGACCCAGTACTTC. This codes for CASSHNLSPQETQYF.

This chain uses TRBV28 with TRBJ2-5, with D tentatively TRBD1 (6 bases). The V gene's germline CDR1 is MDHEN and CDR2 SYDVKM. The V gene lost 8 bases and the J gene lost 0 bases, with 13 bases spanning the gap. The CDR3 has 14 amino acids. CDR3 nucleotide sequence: TGTGCCAGCCGTGCAGGGGTACACCAAGAGACCCAGTACTTC. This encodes CASRAGVHQETQYF.

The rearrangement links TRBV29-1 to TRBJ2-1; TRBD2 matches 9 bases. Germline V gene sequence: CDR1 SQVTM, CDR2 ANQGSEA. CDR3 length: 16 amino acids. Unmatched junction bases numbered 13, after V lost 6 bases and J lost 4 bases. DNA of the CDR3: TGCAGCGTCAAAAAGGTTAGCGGGAGCTCGTACAATGAGCAGTTCTTC. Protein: CSVKKVSGSSYNEQFF.

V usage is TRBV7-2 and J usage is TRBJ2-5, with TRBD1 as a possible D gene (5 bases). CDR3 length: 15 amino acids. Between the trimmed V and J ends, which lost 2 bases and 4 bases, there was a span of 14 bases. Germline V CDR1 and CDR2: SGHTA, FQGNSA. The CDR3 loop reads CASSLWVGARETQYF. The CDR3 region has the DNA TGTGCCAGCAGCTTATGGGTTGGGGCTAGAGAGACCCAGTACTTC.

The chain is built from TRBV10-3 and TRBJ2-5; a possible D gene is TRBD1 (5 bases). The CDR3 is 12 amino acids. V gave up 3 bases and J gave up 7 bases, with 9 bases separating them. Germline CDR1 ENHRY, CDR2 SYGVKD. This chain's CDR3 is CAISDYQGTQYF. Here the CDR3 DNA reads TGTGCCATCAGTGACTACCAGGGGACCCAGTACTTC.

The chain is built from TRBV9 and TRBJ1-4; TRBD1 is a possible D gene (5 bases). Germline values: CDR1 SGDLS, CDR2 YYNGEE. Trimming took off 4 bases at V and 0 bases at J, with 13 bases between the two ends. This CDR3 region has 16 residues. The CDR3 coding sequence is TGTGCCAGCAGCTCTCCCCTAGGGGCAACTAATGAAAAACTGTTTTTT. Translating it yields CASSSPLGATNEKLFF.

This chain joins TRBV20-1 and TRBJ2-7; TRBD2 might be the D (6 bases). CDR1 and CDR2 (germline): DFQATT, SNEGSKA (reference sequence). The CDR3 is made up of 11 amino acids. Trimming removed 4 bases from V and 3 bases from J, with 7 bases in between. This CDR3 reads CSAKRVYEQYF. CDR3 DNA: TGCAGTGCTAAGCGGGTCTACGAGCAGTACTTC.

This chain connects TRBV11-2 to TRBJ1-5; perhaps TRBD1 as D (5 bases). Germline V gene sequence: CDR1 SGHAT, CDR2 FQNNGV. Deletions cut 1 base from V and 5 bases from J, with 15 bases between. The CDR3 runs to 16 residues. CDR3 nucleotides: TGTGCCAGCAGCTTAGGTGGGGCAGGTTGGCATCAGCCCCAGCATTTT. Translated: CASSLGGAGWHQPQHF.

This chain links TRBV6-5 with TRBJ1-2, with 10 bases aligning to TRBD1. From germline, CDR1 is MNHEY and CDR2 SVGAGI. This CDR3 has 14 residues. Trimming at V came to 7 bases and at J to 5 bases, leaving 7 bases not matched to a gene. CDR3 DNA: TGTGCCAGCACTCCATGGGACAGGGGTTATGGCTACACCTTC. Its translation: CASTPWDRGYGYTF.

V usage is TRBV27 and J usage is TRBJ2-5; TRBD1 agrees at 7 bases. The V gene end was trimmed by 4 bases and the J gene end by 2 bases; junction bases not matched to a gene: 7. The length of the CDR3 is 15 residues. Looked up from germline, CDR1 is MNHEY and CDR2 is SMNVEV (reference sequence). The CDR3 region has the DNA TGTGCCAGCAGTTCCCGGACAGGCCAACAAGAGACCCAGTACTTC. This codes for CASSSRTGQQETQYF.

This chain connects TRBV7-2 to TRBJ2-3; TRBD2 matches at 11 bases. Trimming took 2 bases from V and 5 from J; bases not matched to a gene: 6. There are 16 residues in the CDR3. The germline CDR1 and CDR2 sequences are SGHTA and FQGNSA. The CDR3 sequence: CASSLIAGGVGDTQYF. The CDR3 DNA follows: TGTGCCAGCAGCTTAATAGCGGGAGGGGTCGGAGATACGCAGTATTTT. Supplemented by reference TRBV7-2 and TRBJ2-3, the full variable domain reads GAGVSQSPSNKVTEKGKDVELRCDPISGHTALYWYRQSLGQGLEFLIYFQGNSAPDKSGLPSDRFSAERTGGSVSTLTIQRTQQEDSAVYLCASSLIAGGVGDTQYFGPGTRLTVL.

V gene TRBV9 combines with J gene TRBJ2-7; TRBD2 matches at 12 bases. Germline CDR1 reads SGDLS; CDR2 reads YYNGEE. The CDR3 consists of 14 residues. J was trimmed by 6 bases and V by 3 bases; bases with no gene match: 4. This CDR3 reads CASSEASGRGEQYF. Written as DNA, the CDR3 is TGTGCCAGCAGCGAAGCTAGCGGGAGGGGCGAGCAGTACTTC. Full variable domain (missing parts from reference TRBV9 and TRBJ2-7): DSGVTQTPKHLITATGQRVTLRCSPRSGDLSVYWYQQSLDQGLQFLIQYYNGEERAKGNILERFSAQQFPDLHSELNLSSLELGDSALYFCASSEASGRGEQYFGPGTRLTVT.

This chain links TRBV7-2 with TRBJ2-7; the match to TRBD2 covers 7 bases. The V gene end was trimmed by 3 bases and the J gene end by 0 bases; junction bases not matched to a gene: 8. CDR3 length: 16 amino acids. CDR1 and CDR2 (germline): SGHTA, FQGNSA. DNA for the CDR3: TGTGCCAGCAGCTTTGTTCCTAGCGGCGTCTCCTACGAGCAGTACTTC. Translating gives CASSFVPSGVSYEQYF.